The following is a T cell receptor beta chain sequence with its context. Its specificity is not known. The V gene's germline CDR1 is LGHNA and CDR2 YSLEER. CDR3 size: 18 residues. Trimming stripped 2 bases from V and 7 bases from J, with 24 bases between. The data derive from a study of radiotherapy plus CTLA-4 blockade in lung cancer. TCRdb's copy holds only in-frame clones and misses some; the assay was immunoSEQ multiplex PCR. The data show about 80,000 clones, approximately 83% seen once. Study findings and constraints: The best predictor of response was reported to be early blood T cell clone dynamics, with interferon-beta. Clones derived from tumor TCRs expanded in blood after radiotherapy plus ipilimumab.

Sequencing used peripheral blood, obtained from a patient treated with radiotherapy plus ipilimumab. This sequence originates from a human donor with non-small cell lung cancer who had a partial response to radiotherapy plus ipilimumab. This rearrangement joins TRBV4-3 to TRBJ2-1, with a possible D match to TRBD2 (5 bases). DNA of the CDR3: TGCGCCAGCAGCCAAACCCCGGGGTTCGGTAGCGACTTTAATGAGCAGTTCTTC. It specifies CASSQTPGFGSDFNEQFF.